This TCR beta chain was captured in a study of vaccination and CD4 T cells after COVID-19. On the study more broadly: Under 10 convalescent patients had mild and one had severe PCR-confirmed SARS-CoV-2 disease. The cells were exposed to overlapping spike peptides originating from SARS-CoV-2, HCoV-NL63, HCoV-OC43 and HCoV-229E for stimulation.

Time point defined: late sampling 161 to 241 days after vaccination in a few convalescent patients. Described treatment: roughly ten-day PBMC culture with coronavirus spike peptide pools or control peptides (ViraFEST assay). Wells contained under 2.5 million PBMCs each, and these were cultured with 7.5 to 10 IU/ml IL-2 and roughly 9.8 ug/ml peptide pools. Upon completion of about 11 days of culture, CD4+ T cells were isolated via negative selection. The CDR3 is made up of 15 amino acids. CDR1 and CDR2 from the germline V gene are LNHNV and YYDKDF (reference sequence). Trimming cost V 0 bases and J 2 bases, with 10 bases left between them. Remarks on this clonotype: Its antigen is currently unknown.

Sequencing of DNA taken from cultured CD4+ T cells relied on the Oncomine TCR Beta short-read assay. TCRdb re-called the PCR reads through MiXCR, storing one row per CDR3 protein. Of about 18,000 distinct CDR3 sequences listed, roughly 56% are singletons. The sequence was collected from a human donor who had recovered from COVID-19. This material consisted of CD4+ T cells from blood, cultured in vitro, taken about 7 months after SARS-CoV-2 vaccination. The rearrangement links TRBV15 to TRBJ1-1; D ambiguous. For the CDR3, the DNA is TGTGCCACCAGCAGAGATCGTCGAGGAAACACTGAAGCTTTCTTT. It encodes CATSRDRRGNTEAFF.